Shown below are 30 T cell receptor beta chains from a single sample sequenced in a study of early T cells in non-severe SARS-CoV-2 infection. From the 5' RACE reads, TCRdb called clonotypes with MiXCR, one entry per CDR3 protein. The sample holds roughly 63,000 distinct CDR3 sequences, over 10% seen once. What was sequenced was whole blood. All receptors come from an adult who was a healthcare worker with PCR-confirmed SARS-CoV-2 infection or an uninfected control (not recorded which).

At least ten counts were recorded for this clonotype. The chain carries TRBV27 and TRBJ2-7; D could derive from TRBD1 or TRBD2 (5 bases each). The CDR3 runs 13 residues. Germline CDR1 and CDR2: MNHEY and SMNVEV (reference sequence). V lost 5 bases and J lost 0, with 8 bases in between. The CDR3 DNA reads TGTGCCAGCAGTCTCGGGGCCTCCTACGAGCAGTACTTC. Protein: CASSLGASYEQYF.

This clonotype was detected ten times or more. The rearrangement joins TRBV30 to TRBJ2-5; a possible D gene is TRBD2 (5 bases). The CDR3 is 14 amino acids. V dropped 4 bases and J dropped 5 bases, with 17 bases sitting between them. Per germline, CDR1 GTSNPN and CDR2 SVGIG (reference sequence). DNA of the CDR3: TGTGCCTGGACGGGGAACTCACTCGGGGAGACCCAGTACTTC. Translating it yields CAWTGNSLGETQYF.

This clonotype showed up many times. The chain carries TRBV6-6 and TRBJ2-1; D is ambiguous. The CDR3 sequence is 14 residues long. CDR1 MNHNY and CDR2 SVGAGI come from the germline V gene (reference sequence). Trimming pared 8 bases from V and 8 bases from J, leaving 19 bases between. The CDR3: CASQRVRSKYEQFF. The DNA of the CDR3 is TGTGCCAGCCAGAGAGTTCGATCCAAATATGAGCAGTTCTTC.

There are many counts of this clonotype. The gene calls are TRBV20-1 and TRBJ2-7; 8 bases line up with TRBD2. This CDR3 has 15 amino acids. V was clipped by 3 bases and J by 6 bases; unmatched bases: 13. CDR1 is DFQATT and CDR2 is SNEGSKA in the germline V gene (reference sequence). The DNA of the CDR3 is TGCAGTGCTAGTCCGGGGCGGGAGGACCGCGGCGAGCAGTACTTC. Residues: CSASPGREDRGEQYF.

J is TRBJ2-7 and V is TRBV2; no reliable D call. From germline, CDR1 is SNHLY and CDR2 FYNNEI. The CDR3 extends over 12 amino acids. Trimming left V 0 bases short and J 4 bases short, with 4 bases between. CDR3 loop: CASSEAGYEQYF. The CDR3 DNA reads TGTGCCAGCAGTGAAGCAGGGTACGAGCAGTACTTC.

The table lists this clonotype with a few counts. V is TRBV24-1 and J is TRBJ1-1, with no clear D. Germline assignment: CDR1 KGHDR and CDR2 SFDVKD. The ends were cut back, 1 base at V and 1 base at J, with 3 bases in the middle. This CDR3 is built from 13 residues. In DNA form, the CDR3 reads TGTGCCACCAGTGATTTATGGAACACTGAAGCTTTCTTT. Protein sequence: CATSDLWNTEAFF.

V and J are TRBV20-1 and TRBJ2-1; D not resolved. Germline V gives CDR1 DFQATT, CDR2 SNEGSKA (reference sequence). CDR3 length: 12 amino acids. The CDR3 loop is CSAIEEYNEQFF. DNA for the CDR3: TGCAGCGCAATAGAGGAGTACAATGAGCAGTTCTTC.

This clonotype appeared a few times. This rearrangement joins TRBV11-2 to TRBJ2-1; D remains ambiguous. The germline gives CDR1 SGHAT, CDR2 FQNNGV. This CDR3 is built from 12 residues. The germline V and J ends were trimmed by 2 bases and 10 bases, with 9 bases remaining between them. DNA of the CDR3: TGTGCCAGCAGCTTAAACGCTCCCGAGCAGTTCTTC. Translation: CASSLNAPEQFF. Full variable domain (rest looked up from reference TRBV11-2 and TRBJ2-1): EAGVAQSPRYKIIEKRQSVAFWCNPISGHATLYWYQQILGQGPKLLIQFQNNGVVDDSQLPKDRFSAERLKGVDSTLKIQPAKLEDSAVYLCASSLNAPEQFFGPGTRLTVL.

This clonotype appeared many times. The V and J genes are TRBV10-3 and TRBJ2-7; 9 nucleotides line up with TRBD1. The germline CDR1 and CDR2 sequences are ENHRY and SYGVKD. The V segment lost 6 bases and the J segment 5 bases; nucleotides outside the gene matches: 8. The CDR3 length is 14 residues. This CDR3 is CAIREQGASDEQYF. The CDR3 coding sequence is TGTGCCATCAGGGAACAGGGGGCATCAGACGAGCAGTACTTC.

V usage is TRBV19 and J usage is TRBJ2-1; 8 bases agree with TRBD2. Germline trimming cut 3 bases from V and 4 bases from J; bases unmatched to any gene: 5. Germline V lookup: CDR1 LNHDA, CDR2 SQIVND (reference sequence). CDR3 length: 15 amino acids. CDR3 bases: TGTGCCAGTAGTATTGTACCTAGCGGGTACAATGAGCAGTTCTTC. Amino acids: CASSIVPSGYNEQFF.

This clonotype was detected a few times. The CDR3 DNA reads TGTGCCAGCAGTTTAGGGGTTCTCCACGAGCAGTACTTC. Its protein is CASSLGVLHEQYF. The V call is TRBV28, the J call TRBJ2-7; no reliable D call. The CDR3 covers 13 residues. Germline CDR1 reads MDHEN; CDR2 reads SYDVKM. Trimming shortened V by 2 bases and J by 5 bases, and 10 bases separated the two germline ends.

The CDR3 spells CASSPVAGAYNEQFF. The CDR3 nucleotides read TGTGCCAGCAGTCCAGTGGCGGGAGCCTACAATGAGCAGTTCTTC. The chain couples TRBV7-6 to TRBJ2-1, with TRBD2 identical over 7 bases. The CDR3 is 15 amino acids. With 6 bases clipped from V and 2 bases from J, the junction kept 7 bases outside the gene matches. The germline V gene has CDR1 SGHVS and CDR2 FNYEAQ.

The chain has TRBV12-3 or TRBV12-4 and TRBJ2-3; TRBD2 is a possible D gene (6 bases). The germline V and J ends were trimmed by 7 bases and 5 bases, with 16 bases remaining between them. The CDR3 extends over 14 amino acids. The CDR3 sequence is CASTPGLQKDTQYF. CDR3 coding DNA: TGTGCCAGCACCCCGGGACTCCAGAAAGATACGCAGTATTTT.

This clonotype was counted ten times or more. The V and J genes are TRBV6-2 or TRBV6-3 and TRBJ2-3; D is possibly TRBD2 (5 bases). The CDR3 length is 11 residues. V was shortened by 6 bases and J by 6 bases, with 7 bases between the two germline ends. The germline V gene encodes CDR1 MNHEY and CDR2 SVGEGT. The CDR3 DNA follows: TGTGCCAGCAGGAGGGCGGATACGCAGTATTTT. Translation gives CASRRADTQYF.

This clonotype came up many times. This chain uses TRBV6-4 with TRBJ2-3; the match to TRBD2 covers 9 bases. CDR3 length equals 14 residues. Germline-derived CDR1 and CDR2 are MRHNA and SNTAGT. The junction had 0 bases not matched to a gene; V was cut back by 4 bases and J by 1 base. In nucleotides, the CDR3 is TGTGCCAGCAGTGTAGCGGGAGGCACAGATACGCAGTATTTT. It translates to CASSVAGGTDTQYF.

The chain carries TRBV19 and TRBJ2-5, with D hard to call. V dropped 5 bases and J dropped 5 bases, with 12 bases sitting between them. Germline CDR1 and CDR2: LNHDA and SQIVND (reference sequence). This CDR3 has 13 amino acids. CDR3 protein: CASSPLRVETQYF. CDR3 coding DNA: TGTGCCAGTAGTCCCCTCCGGGTGGAGACCCAGTACTTC.

The chain employs TRBV7-2 and TRBJ2-7; D is ambiguous. Trimming shortened V by 1 base and J by 7 bases, and 8 bases separated the two germline ends. The CDR3 runs to 12 residues. Germline values: CDR1 SGHTA, CDR2 FQGNSA. CDR3 sequence reads: CASSLGKWEQYF. Written as DNA, the CDR3 is TGTGCCAGCAGCTTAGGAAAGTGGGAGCAGTACTTC. Full variable domain (remainder filled in from reference TRBV7-2 and TRBJ2-7): GAGVSQSPSNKVTEKGKDVELRCDPISGHTALYWYRQSLGQGLEFLIYFQGNSAPDKSGLPSDRFSAERTGGSVSTLTIQRTQQEDSAVYLCASSLGKWEQYFGPGTRLTVT.

This clonotype was counted ten times or more. J is TRBJ2-6 and V is TRBV28; D call uncertain. The V gene lost 3 bases and the J gene lost 0 bases, with 6 bases spanning the gap. CDR3 length: 15 amino acids. Germline loops: CDR1 MDHEN, CDR2 SYDVKM. The CDR3 region has the DNA TGTGCCAGCAGTTTCTCGACCTCTGGGGCCAACGTCCTGACTTTC. It translates to CASSFSTSGANVLTF.

This chain links TRBV6-5 with TRBJ1-5, with D possibly TRBD1 on 6 matching bases. Germline values: CDR1 MNHEY, CDR2 SVGAGI. V was clipped by 5 bases and J by 6 bases, with 17 bases between them. CDR3 length equals 15 residues. CDR3 in DNA: TGTGCCAGCAGTCACCGTGGGGGGGCCGGTCAGCCCCAGCATTTT. Protein: CASSHRGGAGQPQHF.

Ten or more counts support this clonotype. The rearrangement links TRBV19 to TRBJ1-2; D might be TRBD1 (6 bases). The CDR3 totals 19 residues. V lost 6 bases to trimming and J lost 0 bases, with 26 bases between them. CDR1 is LNHDA, CDR2 SQIVND, per germline (reference sequence). For the CDR3, the DNA is TGTGCCAGTAGCCTTCTGGGGACACCCAATGAGGAGACTAACTATGGCTACACCTTC. It is translated as CASSLLGTPNEETNYGYTF.

V and J are TRBV20-1 and TRBJ2-3, with TRBD1 identical over 9 bases. The CDR3 covers 14 residues. Germline values: CDR1 DFQATT, CDR2 SNEGSKA (reference sequence). V trimming: 4 bases; J trimming: 0 bases; junction bases outside the gene matches: 2. The CDR3 region is CSATGQGSTDTQYF. The CDR3 region has the DNA TGCAGTGCTACCGGACAGGGGAGCACAGATACGCAGTATTTT.

The gene calls are TRBV28 and TRBJ2-7; 8 bases map to TRBD1. This CDR3 is built from 14 residues. Germline CDR1 MDHEN, CDR2 SYDVKM. V was clipped by 6 bases and J by 1 base; unmatched bases: 5. The CDR3 nucleotides are TGTGCCAGCAGAGACAGGGGAAGGTCCTACGAGCAGTACTTC. This sequence encodes CASRDRGRSYEQYF. The full variable domain, with the rest looked up from reference TRBV28 and TRBJ2-7, is DVKVTQSSRYLVKRTGEKVFLECVQDMDHENMFWYRQDPGLGLRLIYFSYDVKMKEKGDIPEGYSVSREKKERFSLILESASTNQTSMYLCASRDRGRSYEQYFGPGTRLTVT.

V and J are TRBV29-1 and TRBJ2-5; weak D call: TRBD2 (5 bases). The germline V and J ends were trimmed by 1 base and 5 bases, with 11 bases remaining between them. Germline assignment: CDR1 SQVTM and CDR2 ANQGSEA. This CDR3 contains 13 residues. The CDR3 spells CSVEALAGETQYF. The CDR3 nucleotides read TGCAGCGTTGAAGCGCTAGCCGGGGAGACCCAGTACTTC.

The rearrangement uses TRBV28 and TRBJ2-7, with 7 bases fitting TRBD1. After removal of 9 bases from V and 3 bases from J, the junction contained 8 bases not matched to a gene. CDR1 is MDHEN, CDR2 SYDVKM, per germline. The CDR3 runs to 13 residues. The CDR3 nucleotides are TGTGCCAGTATGACAGGGCCTCTCTACGAGCAGTACTTC. Protein sequence: CASMTGPLYEQYF.

The chain recombines TRBV7-9 with TRBJ2-7, with D tentatively TRBD1 (6 bases). Germline values: CDR1 SEHNR, CDR2 FQNEAQ (reference sequence). The CDR3 contains 17 residues. Trimming took off 5 bases at V and 0 bases at J, with 20 bases between the two ends. CDR3 DNA sequence: TGTGCCAGCAGCGCAAAAGCAGGGGTCAAGTTCTCCTACGAGCAGTACTTC. Its protein is CASSAKAGVKFSYEQYF.

This clonotype was picked up a small number of times. CDR3 DNA: TGTGCCAGCAGCACCCGACAGGACCCCTCCTACGAGCAGTACTTC. It encodes CASSTRQDPSYEQYF. The J gene is TRBJ2-7, the V gene TRBV9; D might be TRBD1 (6 bases). This CDR3 is built from 15 residues. Germline V gene data show CDR1 as SGDLS and CDR2 as YYNGEE. Trimming left V 4 bases short and J 0 bases short, with 14 bases between.

This clonotype was counted ten times or more. The chain carries TRBV20-1 and TRBJ2-3; TRBD2 matches at 9 bases. The germline CDR1 and CDR2 sequences are DFQATT and SNEGSKA (reference sequence). This CDR3 has 16 residues. The CDR3 sequence: CSFPGLAGGGADTQYF. For the CDR3, the DNA is TGCAGCTTCCCGGGGCTGGCGGGAGGGGGGGCAGATACGCAGTATTTT.

CDR3 sequence: CASSTGGSSYNEQFF. CDR3 in DNA: TGTGCCAGCAGCACAGGGGGCAGCTCCTACAATGAGCAGTTCTTC. The chain combines TRBV7-6 with TRBJ2-1, with TRBD1 matching 9 bases. The trim removed 5 bases at V and 0 bases at J, leaving 2 bases unmatched. The V gene's germline CDR1 is SGHVS and CDR2 FNYEAQ. There are 15 residues in the CDR3. Filled out from reference TRBV7-6 and TRBJ2-1, the complete variable domain reads GAGVSQSPRYKVTKRGQDVALRCDPISGHVSLYWYRQALGQGPEFLTYFNYEAQQDKSGLPNDRFSAERPEGSISTLTIQRTEQRDSAMYRCASSTGGSSYNEQFFGPGTRLTVL.

The rearrangement uses TRBV4-1 and TRBJ2-1, with D unresolved. The germline V gene has CDR1 MGHRA and CDR2 YSYEKL. The ends were cut back, 3 bases at V and 9 bases at J, with 15 bases in the middle. This CDR3 is built from 14 residues. DNA of the CDR3: TGCGCCAGCAGCCATCCTTTCGGAGTGCGTGAGCAGTTCTTC. This translates into CASSHPFGVREQFF.

This clonotype was picked up many times. The chain carries TRBV10-3 and TRBJ2-1; D assignment may be TRBD1 or TRBD2 (5 bases each). The V end lost 6 bases, the J end lost 3 bases, and 15 bases lay between the germline ends. Per the germline V gene, CDR1 is ENHRY and CDR2 is SYGVKD. The CDR3 runs 15 residues. CDR3 residues: CAISFWDEGYNEQFF. Written as DNA, the CDR3 is TGTGCCATCAGCTTCTGGGACGAAGGCTACAATGAGCAGTTCTTC.